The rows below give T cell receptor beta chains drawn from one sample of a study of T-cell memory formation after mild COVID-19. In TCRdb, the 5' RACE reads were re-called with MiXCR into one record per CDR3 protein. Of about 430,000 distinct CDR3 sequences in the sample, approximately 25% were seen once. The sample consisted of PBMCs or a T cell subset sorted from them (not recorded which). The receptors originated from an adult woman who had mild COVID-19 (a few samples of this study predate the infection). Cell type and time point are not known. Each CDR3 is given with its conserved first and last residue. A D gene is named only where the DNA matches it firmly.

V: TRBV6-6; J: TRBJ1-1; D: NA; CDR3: CASSYASYLMMNTEAFF
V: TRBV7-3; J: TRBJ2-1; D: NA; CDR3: CASSSLRSHNEQFF
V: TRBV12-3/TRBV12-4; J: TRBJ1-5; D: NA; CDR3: CASSFKQGRQPQHF
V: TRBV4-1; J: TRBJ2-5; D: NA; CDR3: CASSQGVQETQYF
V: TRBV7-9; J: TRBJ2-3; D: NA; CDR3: CASSFLAASTDTQYF
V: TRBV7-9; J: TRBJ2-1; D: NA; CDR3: CASSGGLHNEQFF
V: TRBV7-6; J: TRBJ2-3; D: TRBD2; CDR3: CASSPGSGGAGDTQYF
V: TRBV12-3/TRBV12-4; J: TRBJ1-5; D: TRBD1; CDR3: CASSDRDSPKYLQPQHF
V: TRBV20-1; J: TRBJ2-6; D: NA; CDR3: CSARAPESWISGANVLTF
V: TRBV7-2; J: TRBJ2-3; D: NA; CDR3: CASSGGARGTDTQYF
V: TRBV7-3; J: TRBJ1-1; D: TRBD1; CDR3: CASSLLRTGDTEAFF
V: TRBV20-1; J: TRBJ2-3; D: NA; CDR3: CSVPQRDTQYF
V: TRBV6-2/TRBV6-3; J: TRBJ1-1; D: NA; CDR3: CASSYPRQSQMNTEAFF
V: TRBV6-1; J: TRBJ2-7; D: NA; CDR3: CASSVLEGGHEQYF
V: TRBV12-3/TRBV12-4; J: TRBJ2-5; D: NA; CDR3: CASSSNRVETQYF
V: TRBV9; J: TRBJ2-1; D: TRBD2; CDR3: CASSVSSGSGYNEQFF
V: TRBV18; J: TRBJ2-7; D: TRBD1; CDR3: CASSPGTGFEQYF
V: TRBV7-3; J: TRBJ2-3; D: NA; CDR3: CASSLQSTDTQYF
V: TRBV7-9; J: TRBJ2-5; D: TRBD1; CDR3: CASSIDRVETQYF
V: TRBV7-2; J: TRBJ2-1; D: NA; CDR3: CASGRSVYNEQFF
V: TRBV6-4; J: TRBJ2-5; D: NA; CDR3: CASSDSAESPQYF
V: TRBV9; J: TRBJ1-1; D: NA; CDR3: CASNSLGRTEAFF
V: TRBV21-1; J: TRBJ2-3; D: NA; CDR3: CASPGSLSTDTQYF